This TCR beta chain came from a study of identical twins. Whole-study results and caveats: The analysis was cross-sectional rather than longitudinal within donors. Within beta out-of-frame sequences, the excess sharing observed between twins was weaker.

Concerning this clonotype: What it recognizes is unknown.

Per the germline V gene, CDR1 is LNHNV and CDR2 is YYDKDF (reference sequence). CDR3 length: 14 residues. V lost 4 bases and J lost 4, with 13 bases in between. Each donor (without exception) was a healthy Caucasian. A template switching step contributed a universal primer site, while unique molecular identifiers were present in the cDNA. TCRdb recomputed calls from the 5' RACE reads with MiXCR, one row per CDR3 protein. The sample yields more than 400,000 distinct CDR3 sequences, roughly 15% seen once. The data were also submitted as part of a second study, on yellow fever vaccine responses in identical twins.

The receptor was derived from a woman aged 18-29 years in good health. The sequenced sample was CD4+ T cells sorted from blood. V gene TRBV15 combines with J gene TRBJ1-1, with D possibly being TRBD1 (6 bases). CDR3 protein: CATSTYRVSTEAFF. CDR3 DNA sequence: TGTGCCACCAGCACCTACAGGGTTAGCACTGAAGCTTTCTTT.